This TCR beta chain stems from a study of OX40 agonist ivuxolimab in advanced cancers. TCRdb's table, derived via immunoSEQ multiplex PCR, lists solely in-frame clones and lacks some. The sample carries 97,000 or so clones, around 90% recorded once. Germline-derived CDR1 and CDR2 are SGHVS and FQNEAQ. This CDR3 is built from 15 residues. After removal of 1 base from V and 7 bases from J, the junction contained 5 bases not matched to a gene. The gene calls are TRBV7-8 and TRBJ2-1; 9 nucleotides align to TRBD2. Material: CD4+ or CD8+ T cells sorted from blood, obtained in a trial of the OX40 agonist ivuxolimab. This clonotype originated in an adult with an advanced solid tumor such as melanoma, head and neck, liver or kidney cancer. CDR3 sequence reads: CASSLGVAGVNEQFF. Written as DNA, the CDR3 is TGTGCCAGCAGCTTAGGGGTAGCGGGAGTTAATGAGCAGTTCTTC. Full variable domain (remainder filled in from reference TRBV7-8 and TRBJ2-1): GAGVSQSPRYKVAKRGQDVALRCDPISGHVSLFWYQQALGQGPEFLTYFQNEAQLDKSGLPSDRFFAERPEGSVSTLKIQRTQQEDSAVYLCASSLGVAGVNEQFFGPGTRLTVL.